Presented here are 32 T cell receptor beta chains from one specimen sequenced in a study of shared clonotypes between healthy human individuals. The naive CD8 subset, CD45RO-negative cells positively selected for CCR7, excluded terminally differentiated effector memory CD45RA+ cells. Sequencing used immunoSEQ multiplex PCR; TCRdb keeps in-frame clones, though not all of them. The sample lists some 1,900,000 clones; just under 95% were seen once. The sequenced material came from naive CD8+ T cells sorted from blood. These receptors were collected from a man between 18 and 29 years old in good health.

As for this clone: The identical CDR3 is also encoded by other nucleotide sequences in the sample. The DNA of the CDR3 is TGTGCCACCAGCAGAGAGGGGGGTGGTGGAGATACGCAGTATTTT. This codes for CATSREGGGGDTQYF. The V call is TRBV15, the J call TRBJ2-3; TRBD2 might be the D (6 bases). The V and J ends lost 0 bases and 5 bases respectively, with 12 bases between them. The germline CDR1 and CDR2 sequences are LNHNV and YYDKDF (reference sequence). This CDR3 is built from 15 residues.

The rearrangement joins TRBV4-1 to TRBJ1-3; the D is unclear. Germline V gene lookup returns CDR1 MGHRA and CDR2 YSYEKL. The V end was cut by 1 base, the J end by 7 bases, with 11 bases between. The CDR3 has 14 residues. CDR3 sequence reads: CASSQVGPANTIYF. CDR3 DNA sequence: TGCGCCAGCAGCCAAGTCGGGCCCGCGAACACCATATATTTT.

CDR3 nucleotide sequence: TGTGCCAGTAGTCCCCCAGCTGAGACAGGGGGCTCACCTAACTATGGCTACACCTTC. The encoded protein is CASSPPAETGGSPNYGYTF. The rearrangement links TRBV19 to TRBJ1-2, with 10 bases fitting TRBD1. The length of the CDR3 is 19 residues. After removal of 5 bases from V and 0 bases from J, the junction contained 15 bases not matched to a gene. Per germline, CDR1 LNHDA and CDR2 SQIVND (reference sequence).

In regard to this clone: In the same sample, other DNA sequences code for this CDR3. The rearrangement joins TRBV6-5 to TRBJ2-7; D possibly corresponds to TRBD2 (6 bases). Germline V gene sequence: CDR1 MNHEY, CDR2 SVGAGI. V lost 3 bases and J lost 2, with 8 bases in between. The CDR3 extends over 13 amino acids. CDR3 region: CASSYPGAYEQYF. CDR3 in DNA: TGTGCCAGCAGTTATCCGGGGGCCTACGAGCAGTACTTC.

The rearrangement joins TRBV27 to TRBJ2-1, with 7 bases identical to TRBD2. Trimming removed 0 bases from V and 7 bases from J; junction bases left unmatched: 6. The CDR3 contains 15 residues. The germline gives CDR1 MNHEY, CDR2 SMNVEV (reference sequence). The CDR3 DNA reads as TGTGCCAGCAGTTTATCGGGGGGGAGTGGGAATGAGCAGTTCTTC. Translated: CASSLSGGSGNEQFF.

This sequence joins TRBV14 and TRBJ1-1, with no clear D. The V and J ends lost 2 bases and 6 bases respectively, with 7 bases between them. The length of the CDR3 is 12 residues. Germline CDR1 SGHDN, CDR2 FVKESK. The CDR3 sequence: CASSQRPPEAFF. Here the CDR3 DNA reads TGTGCCAGCAGCCAACGGCCTCCTGAAGCTTTCTTT.

V gene TRBV7-2 combines with J gene TRBJ2-3, with 13 bases that match TRBD2. Per germline, CDR1 SGHTA and CDR2 FQGNSA. The junction had 3 bases not matched to a gene; V was cut back by 3 bases and J by 0 bases. This CDR3 has 17 amino acids. The CDR3 here is CASSFGLAGASTDTQYF. CDR3 nucleotide sequence: TGTGCCAGCAGCTTCGGACTAGCGGGAGCTAGCACAGATACGCAGTATTTT.

This clone occurred once. The same CDR3 also results from other DNA sequences found in this sample. The V call is TRBV9, the J call TRBJ1-1; D uncertain. CDR1 and CDR2 from the germline V gene are SGDLS and YYNGEE. Deletions cut 0 bases from V and 1 base from J, with 7 bases between. The length of the CDR3 is 14 residues. CDR3 residues: CASSVAGGNTEAFF. CDR3 coding DNA: TGTGCCAGCAGCGTAGCCGGCGGGAACACTGAAGCTTTCTTT.

This chain connects TRBV5-1 to TRBJ1-1; 7 bases are shared with TRBD1. The germline CDR1 and CDR2 sequences are SGHRS and YFSETQ. The CDR3 loop spans 12 amino acids. The V gene end was trimmed by 5 bases and the J gene end by 7 bases; junction bases not matched to a gene: 5. CDR3 protein: CASSGQGVEAFF. The CDR3 DNA reads TGCGCCAGCAGTGGGCAGGGGGTTGAAGCTTTCTTT.

The CDR3 here is CASSHSRGSEQYF. CDR3 coding DNA: TGCGCCAGCAGTCACTCACGGGGGTCCGAGCAGTACTTC. The chain links TRBV10-1 to TRBJ2-7, with D possibly TRBD2 on 6 matching bases. V lost 5 bases to trimming and J lost 6 bases, with 14 bases between them. Germline loops: CDR1 WNHNN, CDR2 SYGVQD (reference sequence). The length of the CDR3 is 13 residues.

J is TRBJ1-2 and V is TRBV10-1, with 10 positions matching TRBD1. Trimming at V came to 0 bases and at J to 8 bases, leaving 18 bases not matched to a gene. In germline, CDR1 is WNHNN, CDR2 SYGVQD (reference sequence). The CDR3 sequence is 19 residues long. CDR3 residues: CASSESSSGTGDRFDGYTF. CDR3 DNA sequence: TGCGCCAGCAGTGAGTCTTCATCCGGGACAGGGGATAGATTCGACGGCTACACCTTC.

This chain connects TRBV4-3 to TRBJ1-1, with D hard to call. CDR1 and CDR2 from the germline V gene are LGHNA and YSLEER. The V and J ends lost 0 bases and 0 bases respectively, with 8 bases between them. The CDR3 has 15 residues. CDR3 coding DNA: TGCGCCAGCAGCCAAGATCCCAGAATGAACACTGAAGCTTTCTTT. Its protein is CASSQDPRMNTEAFF.

The J gene is TRBJ1-3, the V gene TRBV21-1; the table names TRBD1, a call not compared with the DNA. TRBV21-1 is described as a pseudogene. This CDR3 contains 18 residues. CDR3: CASSNTGTAVMGGNTIYF. CDR3 in DNA: TGTGCCAGCAGCAACACCGGGACAGCCGTTATGGGAGGAAACACCATATATTTT.

This clone appeared once. V is TRBV7-9 and J is TRBJ2-1; 9 bases are a match to TRBD2. Unmatched junction bases numbered 6, after V lost 0 bases and J lost 3 bases. The CDR3 is 17 amino acids. In germline, CDR1 is SEHNR, CDR2 FQNEAQ (reference sequence). The CDR3 loop reads CASSLAMTSGLYNEQFF. The CDR3 DNA is TGTGCCAGCAGCTTAGCTATGACTAGCGGCCTCTACAATGAGCAGTTCTTC.

The rearrangement uses TRBV6-6 and TRBJ2-7; 8 bases map to TRBD2. The CDR3 covers 14 residues. Germline-derived CDR1 and CDR2 are MNHNY and SVGAGI (reference sequence). V lost 2 bases to trimming and J lost 6 bases; unmatched junction nucleotides: 6. CDR3 nucleotides: TGTGCCAGCAGTTACGAGGGGACTAGTTTCGAGCAGTACTTC. This gives the protein CASSYEGTSFEQYF.

The chain couples TRBV6-5 to TRBJ2-5; 10 bases map to TRBD1. The CDR3 has 15 residues. Trimming took 4 bases from V and 4 from J; bases not matched to a gene: 6. CDR1 is MNHEY, CDR2 SVGAGI, per germline. The CDR3 here is CASSSGTGVSETQYF. The CDR3, as DNA: TGTGCCAGCAGTTCTGGGACAGGGGTATCAGAGACCCAGTACTTC.

The chain carries TRBV5-6 and TRBJ2-2, with 9 bases fitting TRBD1. V was pared by 4 bases and J by 5 bases, with 3 bases of the junction left unmatched. CDR1 is SGHDT and CDR2 is YYEEEE in the germline V gene. This CDR3 spans 14 amino acids. In nucleotides, the CDR3 is TGTGCCAGCAGCCAGACAGGGGGAACCGGGGAGCTGTTTTTT. It encodes CASSQTGGTGELFF.

The J gene is TRBJ1-1, the V gene TRBV9; perhaps TRBD1 as D (5 bases). V dropped 3 bases and J dropped 0 bases, with 9 bases sitting between them. The germline CDR1 and CDR2 sequences are SGDLS and YYNGEE. CDR3 length equals 14 residues. The CDR3 coding sequence is TGTGCCAGCAGCGCCTTGGGACTGAACACTGAAGCTTTCTTT. This codes for CASSALGLNTEAFF.

J is TRBJ1-5 and V is TRBV27; 7 bases are shared with TRBD1. Germline assignment: CDR1 MNHEY and CDR2 SMNVEV (reference sequence). V lost 4 bases and J lost 7; bases outside the gene matches: 7. The CDR3 covers 14 residues. The CDR3 loop reads CASSSTTGFQPQHF. CDR3 coding DNA: TGTGCCAGCAGTTCGACGACAGGGTTCCAGCCCCAGCATTTT.

The V and J genes are TRBV30 and TRBJ1-3, with TRBD1 identical over 10 bases. The junction had 18 bases not matched to a gene; V was cut back by 0 bases and J by 4 bases. Per germline, CDR1 GTSNPN and CDR2 SVGIG (reference sequence). The CDR3 spans 20 residues. The CDR3 region is CAWSVNVFGTGVEVGNTIYF. The CDR3 coding sequence is TGTGCCTGGAGTGTCAATGTCTTCGGGACAGGGGTAGAGGTGGGAAACACCATATATTTT.

The chain uses TRBV5-6 and TRBJ2-7; D is undetermined. V was cut by 4 bases and J by 3 bases, with 14 bases left in between. There are 14 residues in the CDR3. The germline V gene encodes CDR1 SGHDT and CDR2 YYEEEE. CDR3 in amino acids: CASSDAHLNYEQYF. In nucleotides, the CDR3 is TGTGCCAGCAGCGATGCTCACTTGAACTACGAGCAGTACTTC. The whole variable domain, filled in from reference TRBV5-6 and TRBJ2-7, reads DAGVTQSPTHLIKTRGQQVTLRCSPKSGHDTVSWYQQALGQGPQFIFQYYEEEERQRGNFPDRFSGHQFPNYSSELNVNALLLGDSALYLCASSDAHLNYEQYFGPGTRLTVT.

This clone has only one observation. V is TRBV13 and J is TRBJ2-1; 11 bases map to TRBD2. Unmatched junction bases numbered 6, after V lost 5 bases and J lost 3 bases. The V gene's germline CDR1 is PRHDT and CDR2 FYEKMQ (reference sequence). CDR3 length equals 16 residues. The CDR3 protein is CASSPWTSGLYNEQFF. In nucleotides, the CDR3 is TGTGCCAGCAGCCCCTGGACTAGCGGGCTCTACAATGAGCAGTTCTTC.

The chain couples TRBV7-9 to TRBJ2-5; TRBD2 matches 11 bases. Germline lookup yields CDR1 SEHNR and CDR2 FQNEAQ (reference sequence). This CDR3 region has 15 residues. V gave up 6 bases and J gave up 3 bases; unmatched junction bases: 6. The CDR3 reads CASSRPGLAEETQYF. The CDR3 DNA follows: TGTGCCAGCAGTAGACCGGGACTAGCGGAAGAGACCCAGTACTTC.

The rearrangement uses TRBV6-1 and TRBJ2-7; D uncertain. V gave up 6 bases and J gave up 2 bases, with 14 bases separating them. The CDR3 totals 14 residues. The germline gives CDR1 MNHNS, CDR2 SASEGT. CDR3 sequence: CASSLMESAYEQYF. CDR3 sequence (DNA): TGTGCCAGCAGCCTAATGGAAAGTGCCTACGAGCAGTACTTC.

V usage is TRBV5-6 and J usage is TRBJ2-5; 9 nucleotides align to TRBD2. The V segment lost 4 bases and the J segment 4 bases; nucleotides outside the gene matches: 11. CDR3 size: 16 residues. Germline CDR1 and CDR2: SGHDT and YYEEEE. CDR3 nucleotide sequence: TGTGCCAGCAGCGTCCCTAGCGGGGAGGAGAGAGAGACCCAGTACTTC. Amino acids: CASSVPSGEERETQYF.

The chain employs TRBV15 and TRBJ2-7; D unclear. The V gene's germline CDR1 is LNHNV and CDR2 YYDKDF (reference sequence). With 3 bases removed from V and 3 bases from J, the gap between germline ends came to 9 bases. The CDR3 runs 13 residues. Here the CDR3 reads CATSSSRGYEQYF. CDR3 DNA: TGTGCCACCAGCAGTAGCCGCGGCTACGAGCAGTACTTC.

The CDR3 region has the DNA TGTGCCAGCAGTGAGGCGCGGGAGGGGGAAAACATTCAGTACTTC. Amino acids: CASSEAREGENIQYF. The chain employs TRBV2 and TRBJ2-4; 9 bases line up with TRBD2. J was trimmed by 5 bases and V by 3 bases; bases with no gene match: 5. Looked up from germline, CDR1 is SNHLY and CDR2 is FYNNEI. The length of the CDR3 is 15 residues.

The rearrangement joins TRBV11-2 to TRBJ2-7, with D tentatively TRBD1 (6 bases). This CDR3 is 16 amino acids long. Germline V gives CDR1 SGHAT, CDR2 FQNNGV. V was cut by 1 base and J by 2 bases, with 15 bases left in between. CDR3 in amino acids: CASSLGAGTFTYEQYF. The CDR3 region has the DNA TGTGCCAGCAGCTTAGGAGCCGGGACATTCACCTACGAGCAGTACTTC. The entire variable domain, with the rest obtained from reference TRBV11-2 and TRBJ2-7, is as follows: EAGVAQSPRYKIIEKRQSVAFWCNPISGHATLYWYQQILGQGPKLLIQFQNNGVVDDSQLPKDRFSAERLKGVDSTLKIQPAKLEDSAVYLCASSLGAGTFTYEQYFGPGTRLTVT.

This rearrangement joins TRBV7-9 to TRBJ2-7; 7 nucleotides line up with TRBD2. The V gene end was trimmed by 7 bases and the J gene end by 2 bases; junction bases not matched to a gene: 11. Germline assignment: CDR1 SEHNR and CDR2 FQNEAQ (reference sequence). This CDR3 region has 15 residues. CDR3 in amino acids: CASTPAGLAAYEQYF. The CDR3 coding sequence is TGTGCCAGCACCCCCGCGGGGCTAGCGGCCTACGAGCAGTACTTC. The variable domain in full, completed from reference TRBV7-9 and TRBJ2-7, reads DTGVSQNPRHKITKRGQNVTFRCDPISEHNRLYWYRQTLGQGPEFLTYFQNEAQLEKSRLLSDRFSAERPKGSFSTLEIQRTEQGDSAMYLCASTPAGLAAYEQYFGPGTRLTVT.

This chain uses TRBV10-2 with TRBJ2-7, with D uncertain. The CDR3 length is 13 residues. Trimming removed 0 bases from V and 3 bases from J, with 6 bases in between. The germline V gene encodes CDR1 WSHSY and CDR2 SAAADI. The DNA of the CDR3 is TGCGCCAGCAGTGAGTCGAAGAACTACGAGCAGTACTTC. Its translation is CASSESKNYEQYF.

V gene TRBV7-9 combines with J gene TRBJ2-2; no definite D call. The CDR3 extends over 13 amino acids. In germline, CDR1 is SEHNR, CDR2 FQNEAQ (reference sequence). Trimming took 3 bases from V and 8 from J, leaving 10 bases between them. CDR3: CASSFPDWGELFF. DNA of the CDR3: TGTGCCAGCAGCTTCCCGGATTGGGGGGAGCTGTTTTTT.

The chain combines TRBV27 with TRBJ2-2, with 7 bases lining up with TRBD2. Per the germline V gene, CDR1 is MNHEY and CDR2 is SMNVEV (reference sequence). The trim removed 6 bases at V and 2 bases at J, leaving 12 bases unmatched. This CDR3 is built from 17 residues. The CDR3 bases are TGTGCCAGCAGCACCTCCCTAGCGGATATAAACACCGGGGAGCTGTTTTTT. This encodes CASSTSLADINTGELFF.